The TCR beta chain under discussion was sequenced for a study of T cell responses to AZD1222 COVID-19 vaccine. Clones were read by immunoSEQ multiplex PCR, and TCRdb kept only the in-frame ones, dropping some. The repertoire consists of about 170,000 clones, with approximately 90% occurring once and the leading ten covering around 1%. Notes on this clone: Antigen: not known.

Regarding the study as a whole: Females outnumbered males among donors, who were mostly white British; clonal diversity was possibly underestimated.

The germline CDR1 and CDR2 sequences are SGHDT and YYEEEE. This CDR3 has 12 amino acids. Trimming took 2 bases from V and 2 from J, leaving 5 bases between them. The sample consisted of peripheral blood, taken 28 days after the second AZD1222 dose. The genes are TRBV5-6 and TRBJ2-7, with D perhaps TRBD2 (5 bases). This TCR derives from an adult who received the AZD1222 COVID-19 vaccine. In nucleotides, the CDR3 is TGTGCCAGCAGCTTTAGCGCCTACGAGCAGTACTTC. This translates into CASSFSAYEQYF.